This T cell receptor (beta chain) was identified in a study of blood T cell repertoires in COVID-19. Sequencing was performed with immunoSEQ multiplex PCR; in TCRdb, only in-frame clones are kept and a portion is missing. Counted here are around 28,000 clones, roughly 89% occurring once; the ten biggest clones make up approximately 48%. Germline values: CDR1 MGHRA, CDR2 YSYEKL. Trimming took off 6 bases at V and 1 base at J, with 21 bases between the two ends. There are 17 residues in the CDR3. This receptor was taken from a human donor with acute or convalescent COVID-19. The donor label of this sample is uncertain. The chain combines TRBV4-1 with TRBJ1-2, with TRBD1 as a possible D gene (6 bases). What was sequenced was peripheral blood. In nucleotides, the CDR3 is TGCGCCAGCAGTCAACAACAAGGGGGGGCAAGTAACTATGGCTACACCTTC. Its translation: CASSQQQGGASNYGYTF.